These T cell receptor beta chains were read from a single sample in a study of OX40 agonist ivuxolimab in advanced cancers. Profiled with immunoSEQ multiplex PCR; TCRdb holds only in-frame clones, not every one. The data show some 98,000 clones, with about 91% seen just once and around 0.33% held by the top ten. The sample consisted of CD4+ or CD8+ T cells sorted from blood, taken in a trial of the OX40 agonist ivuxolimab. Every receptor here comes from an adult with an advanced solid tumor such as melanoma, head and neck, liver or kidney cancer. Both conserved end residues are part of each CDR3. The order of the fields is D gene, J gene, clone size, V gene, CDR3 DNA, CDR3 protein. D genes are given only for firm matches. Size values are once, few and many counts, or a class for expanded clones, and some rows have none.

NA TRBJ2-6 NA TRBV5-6 TGTGCCAGCAGGGGGGGCGGCTCTGGGGCCAACGTCCTGACTTTC CASRGGGSGANVLTF
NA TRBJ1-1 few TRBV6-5 TGTGCCAGCAGACAGAAGAACACTGAAGCTTTCTTT CASRQKNTEAFF
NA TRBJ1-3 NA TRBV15 TGTGCCACCAGCAGGGGGGAAGTAGGCTCTGGAAACACCATATATTTT CATSRGEVGSGNTIYF
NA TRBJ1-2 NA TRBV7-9 TGTGCCAGCAGCCCTCATACACTACTGAACTATGGCTACACCTTC CASSPHTLLNYGYTF
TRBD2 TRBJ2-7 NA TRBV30 TGTGCCTGGACTCCACCCCCGACTAGCGGGAGGTCTTCCTACGAGCAGTACTTC CAWTPPPTSGRSSYEQYF
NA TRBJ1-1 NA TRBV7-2 TGTGCCAGCAGCTTAGGACAGGAGAACACTGAAGCTTTCTTT CASSLGQENTEAFF
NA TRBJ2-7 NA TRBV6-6 TGTGCCAGCAGTTATAGTAGCGGACCCTACGAGCAGTACTTC CASSYSSGPYEQYF
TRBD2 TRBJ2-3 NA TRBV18 TGTGCCAGCTCACCAATGGCATTACTAGCGGACAGCACAGATACGCAGTATTTT CASSPMALLADSTDTQYF
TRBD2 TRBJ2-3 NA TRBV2 TGTGCCACCAGTCTAGCGGGAGGGGGGGATACGCAGTATTTT CATSLAGGGDTQYF
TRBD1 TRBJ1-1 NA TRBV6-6 TGTGCCAGCAGTTCGCGACAGGGGCGCACTGAAGCTTTCTTT CASSSRQGRTEAFF
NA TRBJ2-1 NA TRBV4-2 TGTGCCAGCAGCCAAGATCAGGGGCGCTACAATGAGCAGTTCTTC CASSQDQGRYNEQFF
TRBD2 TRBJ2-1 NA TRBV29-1 TGCAGCGCCACACCGGGCGGGAGGGCCACCTACAATGAGCAGTTCTTC CSATPGGRATYNEQFF
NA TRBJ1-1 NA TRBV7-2 TGTGCCAGCAGCTTAGAAGGGGACACTGAAGCTTTCTTT CASSLEGDTEAFF
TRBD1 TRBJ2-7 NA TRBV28 TGTGCCAGCAGTCCCCCGCCGGGACAGGGGGCTTACGAGCAGTACTTC CASSPPPGQGAYEQYF
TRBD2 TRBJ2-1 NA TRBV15 TGTGCCACCAGCAGGGACCCGACTAGCGGGAGGGTTGGTGAGCAGTTCTTC CATSRDPTSGRVGEQFF
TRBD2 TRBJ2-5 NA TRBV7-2 TGTGCCAGCAGCTTAGGTTTGCTCCGGCGGGAGGGGGAGACCCAGTACTTC CASSLGLLRREGETQYF
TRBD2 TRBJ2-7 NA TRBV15 TGTGCCACCAGCAGAGGCGGGGCTAGCGGGAGTAGTGAGCAGTACTTC CATSRGGASGSSEQYF
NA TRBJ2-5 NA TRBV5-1 TGCGCCAGCAACTGGGGGCAGGCGAAAGAGACCCAGTACTTC CASNWGQAKETQYF
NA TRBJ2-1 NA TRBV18 TGTGCCAGCTCACCCACGGACCAATACAATGAGCAGTTCTTC CASSPTDQYNEQFF
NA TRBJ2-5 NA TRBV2 TGTGCCAGCAGTGAATCAGCGGCAGAGACCCAGTACTTC CASSESAAETQYF
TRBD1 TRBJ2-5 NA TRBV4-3 TGCGCCAGCAGCCAGACAGGGGCCGGAGGGACCCAGTACTTC CASSQTGAGGTQYF
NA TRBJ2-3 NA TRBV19 TGTGCCAGTAGTATGGCTTTCGCAGATACGCAGTATTTT CASSMAFADTQYF
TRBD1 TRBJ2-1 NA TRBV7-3 TGTGCCAGCAGCTCCCGGGACAGGGGACCCTACAATGAGCAGTTCTTC CASSSRDRGPYNEQFF
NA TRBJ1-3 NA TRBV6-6 TGTGCCAGCAGTTACTTGAGCTCTGGAAACACCATATATTTT CASSYLSSGNTIYF
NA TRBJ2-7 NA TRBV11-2 TGTGCCAGCAGCTTATTAGCCTACGAGCAGTACTTC CASSLLAYEQYF
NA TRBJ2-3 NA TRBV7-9 TGTGCCAGCAGCTTAGCAGATACGCAGTATTTT CASSLADTQYF
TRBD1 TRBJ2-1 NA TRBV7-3 TGTGCCAGCACCCCCCGGGACAGCAATGAGCAGTTCTTC CASTPRDSNEQFF
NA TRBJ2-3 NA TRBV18 TGTGCCAGCTCAAGAAGGGGGTCCCCGGTGGATACGCAGTATTTT CASSRRGSPVDTQYF
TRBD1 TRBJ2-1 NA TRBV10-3 TGTGCCATCAGGGGGACAGGGGGCAATGAGCAGTTCTTC CAIRGTGGNEQFF
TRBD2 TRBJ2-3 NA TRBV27 TGTGCCAGCAGTTTAGCATCTGAGCGGGAGAGATCAGATACGCAGTATTTT CASSLASERERSDTQYF
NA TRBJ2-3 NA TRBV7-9 TGTGCCAGCAGCCCCGACCCCCTAGATACGCAGTATTTT CASSPDPLDTQYF
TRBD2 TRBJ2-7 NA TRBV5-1 TGCGCCAGCAGCTTGGCCGCAACGACTAGCCCGACTTACGAGCAGTACTTC CASSLAATTSPTYEQYF
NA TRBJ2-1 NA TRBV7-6 TGTGCCAGCAGCTTGCAAGGGAAGGAGCAGTTCTTC CASSLQGKEQFF
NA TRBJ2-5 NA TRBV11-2 TGTGCCAGCAAGTTATATTCTGACTACCAAGAGACCCAGTACTTC CASKLYSDYQETQYF
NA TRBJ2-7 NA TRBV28 TGTGCCAGCAGCCGAAGGGCCCCTCTAACAGGCTCCTACGAGCAGTACTTC CASSRRAPLTGSYEQYF
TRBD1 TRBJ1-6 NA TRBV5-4 TGTGCCAGCAGCCCGACCGGGACAGGGGCTTCACCCCTCCACTTT CASSPTGTGASPLHF
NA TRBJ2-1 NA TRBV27 TGTGCCAGCAGTTTATCCTCGACTGTCTCCTACAATGAGCAGTTCTTC CASSLSSTVSYNEQFF
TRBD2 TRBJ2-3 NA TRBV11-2 TGTGCCAGCAGCTCCCTTGGGGTTACTAGCGGGAGGGCGGCAGATACGCAGTATTTT CASSSLGVTSGRAADTQYF
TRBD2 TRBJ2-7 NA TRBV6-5 TGTGCCACCCGGCCTAGCGGGGGGGAGCAGTACTTC CATRPSGGEQYF
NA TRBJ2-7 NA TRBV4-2 TGTGCCAGCAGCCAAGATGGGGCCGGGGTTTTTCCCTACGAGCAGTACTTC CASSQDGAGVFPYEQYF
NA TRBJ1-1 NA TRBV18 TGTGCCAGCTCACCGCGGGAGAGCTGGAACACTGAAGCTTTCTTT CASSPRESWNTEAFF
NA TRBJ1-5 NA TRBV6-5 TGTGCCAGCAGTTACCTCAACAGGGACCAGCCCCAGCATTTT CASSYLNRDQPQHF
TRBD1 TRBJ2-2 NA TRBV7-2 TGTGCCAGCAAGGGACAGGCGAACACCGGGGAGCTGTTTTTT CASKGQANTGELFF